The 20 T cell receptor beta chains presented below share a single source sample, sequenced in a study of blood T cells in healthy people across ages. A second PCR, run for roughly 7 to 11 cycles, used a sample-barcoded 5' primer plus a J-beta primer mix. TCRdb used MiXCR to reprocess the 5' RACE reads, holding one entry per CDR3 protein. The top ten clones hold 15% to 20% of a sample with hundreds of thousands of distinct CDR3 sequences, 29% of them seen once. Sequenced: blood. The source is an elderly woman in good health.

This clonotype was found many times. V gene TRBV7-2 combines with J gene TRBJ2-6, with D possibly being TRBD1 (6 bases). The CDR3 loop spans 17 amino acids. In germline, CDR1 is SGHTA, CDR2 FQGNSA. The V end lost 7 bases, the J end lost 0 bases, and 16 bases lay between the germline ends. The CDR3 protein is CASTLRGSYSGANVLTF. Written as DNA, the CDR3 is TGTGCCAGCACCCTAAGGGGGTCCTACTCTGGGGCCAACGTCCTGACTTTC. Full variable domain (outside the CDR3, taken from reference TRBV7-2 and TRBJ2-6): GAGVSQSPSNKVTEKGKDVELRCDPISGHTALYWYRQSLGQGLEFLIYFQGNSAPDKSGLPSDRFSAERTGGSVSTLTIQRTQQEDSAVYLCASTLRGSYSGANVLTFGAGSRLTVL.

V gene TRBV10-2 combines with J gene TRBJ2-5; 13 bases align to TRBD2. The closer fit of TRBJ2-7 to the DNA end suggests the J call may be wrong. The CDR3 has 20 amino acids. CDR1 is WSHSY and CDR2 is SAAADI in the germline V gene. The CDR3: CASSETIGQVLAGGPYEQYF. The CDR3 DNA follows: TGCGCCAGCAGTGAGACCATAGGACAGGTACTAGCGGGAGGGCCGTACGAGCAGTACTTC.

The CDR3, as DNA: TGCGCCAGCAGCCAAGAGGGGACACTGAACACTGAAGCTTTCTTT. Protein sequence: CASSQEGTLNTEAFF. The chain is built from TRBV4-1 and TRBJ1-1, with a weak D call TRBD1 (6 bases). CDR1 is MGHRA and CDR2 is YSYEKL in the germline V gene. The CDR3 contains 15 residues. Trimming shortened V by 0 bases and J by 0 bases, and 8 bases separated the two germline ends.

The chain's CDR3 is CSARDTNQPQHF. CDR3 sequence (DNA): TGCAGTGCCCGGGACACTAATCAGCCCCAGCATTTT. This chain uses TRBV20-1 with TRBJ1-5; D might be TRBD1 (6 bases). V lost 6 bases and J 4 bases, leaving 10 bases between the germline ends. Looked up from germline, CDR1 is DFQATT and CDR2 is SNEGSKA (reference sequence). The CDR3 loop spans 12 amino acids.

This clonotype was detected only once. This chain connects TRBV27 to TRBJ2-7; TRBD2 might be the D (7 bases). The germline V gene encodes CDR1 MNHEY and CDR2 SMNVEV (reference sequence). This CDR3 is built from 15 residues. The V end lost 8 bases, the J end lost 7 bases, and 24 bases lay between the germline ends. The CDR3 protein is CASPWTGGPLLEQYF. The CDR3 DNA sequence: TGTGCCAGCCCGTGGACGGGGGGCCCCCTGCTTGAGCAGTACTTC.

This clonotype has ten or more counts. The chain combines TRBV3-1 with TRBJ2-1, with 10 positions matching TRBD1. The V segment lost 3 bases and the J segment 7 bases; nucleotides outside the gene matches: 6. Germline assignment: CDR1 LGHDT and CDR2 YNNKEL (reference sequence). The CDR3 sequence is 15 residues long. The CDR3 bases are TGTGCCAGCAGCCAGGGACAGGGGAATAGGAATGAGCAGTTCTTC. Its protein product is CASSQGQGNRNEQFF.

This sequence joins TRBV5-1 and TRBJ1-2, with D perhaps TRBD1 (5 bases). V was pared by 0 bases and J by 8 bases, with 11 bases between. Per germline, CDR1 SGHRS and CDR2 YFSETQ. The CDR3 contains 13 residues. CDR3 nucleotide sequence: TGCGCCAGCAGCTTGGATGGAGGGGTCGGCTACACCTTC. Its protein is CASSLDGGVGYTF.

The chain recombines TRBV19 with TRBJ2-7; TRBD1 aligns across 8 bases. J lost 5 bases, V lost 5 bases, and 8 bases had no gene match. The CDR3 extends over 14 amino acids. Germline assignment: CDR1 LNHDA and CDR2 SQIVND (reference sequence). CDR3: CASSHRTGSHEQYF. The CDR3 DNA follows: TGTGCCAGTAGTCATCGGACAGGGTCCCACGAGCAGTACTTC.

This clonotype was detected many times. This chain uses TRBV27 with TRBJ1-1, with 11 bases fitting TRBD1. This CDR3 has 15 amino acids. Germline V gene lookup returns CDR1 MNHEY and CDR2 SMNVEV (reference sequence). J gave up 5 bases and V 6 bases, and 8 bases lay outside the gene matches. CDR3 protein: CASRPSGQGGTEAFF. The CDR3 coding sequence is TGTGCCAGCAGACCCTCGGGACAGGGGGGGACTGAAGCTTTCTTT.

V gene TRBV15 combines with J gene TRBJ2-2; 10 bases line up with TRBD1. Germline V gene sequence: CDR1 LNHNV, CDR2 YYDKDF (reference sequence). Germline trimming cut 4 bases from V and 2 bases from J; bases unmatched to any gene: 4. The CDR3 is 16 amino acids. In nucleotides, the CDR3 is TGTGCCACCAGCACCCGGACAGGGGGTAACACCGGGGAGCTGTTTTTT. Translating it yields CATSTRTGGNTGELFF.

Many counts were recorded for this clonotype. The V and J genes are TRBV7-2 and TRBJ2-5; D unresolved. Germline CDR1 and CDR2: SGHTA and FQGNSA. Trimming stripped 5 bases from V and 3 bases from J, with 10 bases between. This CDR3 is 13 amino acids long. For the CDR3, the DNA is TGTGCCAGCAGCCCGCGGCCAAAAGAGACCCAGTACTTC. This translates into CASSPRPKETQYF.

This clonotype has a count of ten or more. The V call is TRBV10-1, the J call TRBJ2-3, with D unclear. The V gene lost 0 bases and the J gene lost 0 bases, with 4 bases spanning the gap. CDR1 and CDR2 (germline): WNHNN, SYGVQD (reference sequence). The CDR3 spans 14 residues. The CDR3 bases are TGCGCCAGCAGTGAGTCTGTGAGCACAGATACGCAGTATTTT. This translates into CASSESVSTDTQYF.

This clonotype was seen repeatedly, ten times or more. The genes are TRBV5-5 and TRBJ2-7, with D unclear. CDR1 is SGHKS, CDR2 YYEKEE, per germline (reference sequence). Between the trimmed V and J ends, which lost 1 base and 2 bases, there was a span of 7 bases. This CDR3 has 13 residues. CDR3 region: CASSLRTPYEQYF. CDR3 nucleotides: TGTGCCAGCAGCTTGCGAACCCCCTACGAGCAGTACTTC.

This clonotype was counted a few times. CDR3 nucleotide sequence: TGTGCCAGCAGCGTGGGGGGTAGTAATTCACCCCTCCACTTT. This sequence encodes CASSVGGSNSPLHF. V usage is TRBV9 and J usage is TRBJ1-6; D might be TRBD1 (5 bases). The CDR3 runs to 14 residues. Trimming took off 2 bases at V and 6 bases at J, with 9 bases between the two ends. Germline CDR1 is SGDLS and CDR2 is YYNGEE.

The rearrangement uses TRBV7-8 and TRBJ2-1; 12 nucleotides match TRBD2. Germline V gene sequence: CDR1 SGHVS, CDR2 FQNEAQ. V was pared by 2 bases and J by 8 bases, with 4 bases of the junction left unmatched. This CDR3 comprises 15 residues. The CDR3 here is CASSLPGLAGDEQFF. In DNA form, the CDR3 reads TGTGCCAGCAGCTTACCGGGACTAGCGGGCGATGAGCAGTTCTTC.

The chain joins TRBV20-1 to TRBJ2-4, with 7 positions matching TRBD2. TRBJ2-7 explains the end of the DNA better; the J call may be wrong. Per the germline V gene, CDR1 is DFQATT and CDR2 is SNEGSKA (reference sequence). CDR3 length: 14 residues. Written as DNA, the CDR3 is TGCAGTGCTTGCCCAGCGGGGACTTTCTACGAGCAGTACTTC. Translated: CSACPAGTFYEQYF.

This clonotype is a singleton in its sample. Being one base from a much bigger clone, this may be a read error. This chain uses TRBV18 with TRBJ2-4, with D uncertain. Near its end, the DNA agrees better with TRBJ2-7, so the J call may be wrong. The germline gives CDR1 KGHSH, CDR2 LQKENI. The CDR3 has 13 residues. The CDR3 spells CVSSPSVGYEQYF. CDR3 nucleotides: TGTGTCAGCTCACCATCAGTAGGGTACGAGCAGTACTTC.

CDR3 nucleotides: TGCAGCGTTTGGACTAGCGGGACGAACACCGGGGAGCTGTTTTTT. Translated: CSVWTSGTNTGELFF. This chain connects TRBV29-1 to TRBJ2-2; the match to TRBD2 covers 12 bases. The junction had 1 base not matched to a gene; V was cut back by 5 bases and J by 0 bases. Germline V gives CDR1 SQVTM, CDR2 ANQGSEA. The CDR3 covers 15 residues.

This clonotype was seen at least ten times. The V call is TRBV30, the J call TRBJ1-4, with unresolved D. Trimming removed 3 bases from V and 7 bases from J, with 3 bases in between. CDR3 length equals 10 residues. CDR1 and CDR2 from the germline V gene are GTSNPN and SVGIG (reference sequence). CDR3 sequence reads: CAWRGEKLFF. The CDR3 bases are TGTGCCTGGAGGGGTGAAAAACTGTTTTTT.

In regard to this clonotype: The junction and the germline gene differ at one end; a read error may be behind it. DNA of the CDR3: TGTTCCAGCAGCTTAGCCTCAAACGGACAGGGGTGGAACACTGAAGCTTTCTTT. Encoded protein: CSSSLASNGQGWNTEAFF. The rearrangement links TRBV7-9 to TRBJ1-1; the match to TRBD1 covers 9 bases. This CDR3 is built from 18 residues. Germline-derived CDR1 and CDR2 are SEHNR and FQNEAQ (reference sequence).